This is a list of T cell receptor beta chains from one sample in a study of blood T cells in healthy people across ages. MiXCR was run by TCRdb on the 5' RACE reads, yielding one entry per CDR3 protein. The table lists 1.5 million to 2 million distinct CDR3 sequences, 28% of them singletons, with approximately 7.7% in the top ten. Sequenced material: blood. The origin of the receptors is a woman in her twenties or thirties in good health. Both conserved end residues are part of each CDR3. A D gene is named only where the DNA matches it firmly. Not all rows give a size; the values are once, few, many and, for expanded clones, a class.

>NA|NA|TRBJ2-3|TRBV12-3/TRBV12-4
TGTGCCAGCGGTCCTGCGTCAGGGGCAGATACGCAGTATTTT
CASGPASGADTQYF
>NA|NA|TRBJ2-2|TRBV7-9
TGTGCCAGCAGCTTTGGCGGTTACACCGGGGAGCGGTTTTTT
CASSFGGYTGERFF
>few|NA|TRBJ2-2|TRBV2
TGTGCCAGCAGTGAAGGGAGCCCCGGGGAGCTGTTTTTT
CASSEGSPGELFF
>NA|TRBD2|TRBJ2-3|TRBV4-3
TGCGCCAGCAGCCAAGAGTGGGGGGGACGTCGCACAGATACGCAGTATTTT
CASSQEWGGRRTDTQYF
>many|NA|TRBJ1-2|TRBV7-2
TGTGCCAGCAGCTCACAGGCTGGGGGTATGATTGGCTACACCTTC
CASSSQAGGMIGYTF
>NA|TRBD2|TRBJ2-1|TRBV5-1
TGCGCCAGCAGCCCTCCGGCTAGCGGGGACAATGAGCAGTTCTTC
CASSPPASGDNEQFF
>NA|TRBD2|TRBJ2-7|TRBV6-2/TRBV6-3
TGTGCCAGCAGACTCCAGGGGACTAGCGAGCAGTACTTC
CASRLQGTSEQYF
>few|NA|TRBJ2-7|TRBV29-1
TGCAGCGCTCAGGGGTTATCAATGTCCTACGAGCAGTACTTC
CSAQGLSMSYEQYF
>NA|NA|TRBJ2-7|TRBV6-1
TGTGCCAGCAGTGTTTTCCCGGGACTGTCCTACGAGCAGTACTTC
CASSVFPGLSYEQYF
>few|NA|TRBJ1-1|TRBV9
TGTGCCAGCAGCGTGTGGGAGGAACCGAACACTGAAGCTTTCTTT
CASSVWEEPNTEAFF
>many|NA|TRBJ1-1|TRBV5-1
TGTGCCAGCAGCTTAGGAGGGAACACTGAAGCTTTCTTT
CASSLGGNTEAFF
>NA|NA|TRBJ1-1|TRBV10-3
TGTGCCATCAGGACCTCACAAGCCGACACTGAAGCTTTCTTT
CAIRTSQADTEAFF
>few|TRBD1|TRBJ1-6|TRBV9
TGTGCCAGCAGCTTCCGGGACAGTAATTCACCCCTCCACTTT
CASSFRDSNSPLHF
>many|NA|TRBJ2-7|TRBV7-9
TGTGCCAGCAGCTTTTCGGGGGAGTCCTACGAGCAGTACTTC
CASSFSGESYEQYF
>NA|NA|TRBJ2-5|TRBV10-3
TGTGCCATCCGTCAGGACGGCCAAGAGACCCAGTACTTC
CAIRQDGQETQYF